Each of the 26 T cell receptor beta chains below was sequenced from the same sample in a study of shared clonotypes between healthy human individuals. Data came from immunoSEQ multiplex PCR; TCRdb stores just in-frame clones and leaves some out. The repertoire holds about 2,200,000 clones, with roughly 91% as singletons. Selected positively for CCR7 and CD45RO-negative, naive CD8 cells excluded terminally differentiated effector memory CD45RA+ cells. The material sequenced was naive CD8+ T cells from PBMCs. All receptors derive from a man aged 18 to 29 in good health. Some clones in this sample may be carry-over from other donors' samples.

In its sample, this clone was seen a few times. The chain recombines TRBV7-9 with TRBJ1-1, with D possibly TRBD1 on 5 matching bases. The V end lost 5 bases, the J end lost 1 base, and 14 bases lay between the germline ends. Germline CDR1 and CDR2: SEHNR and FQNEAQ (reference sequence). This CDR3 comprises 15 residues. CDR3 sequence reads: CASSPSGPSNTEAFF. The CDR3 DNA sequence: TGTGCCAGCAGCCCATCGGGACCCTCGAACACTGAAGCTTTCTTT. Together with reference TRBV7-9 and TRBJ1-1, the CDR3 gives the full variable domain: DTGVSQNPRHKITKRGQNVTFRCDPISEHNRLYWYRQTLGQGPEFLTYFQNEAQLEKSRLLSDRFSAERPKGSFSTLEIQRTEQGDSAMYLCASSPSGPSNTEAFFGQGTRLTVV.

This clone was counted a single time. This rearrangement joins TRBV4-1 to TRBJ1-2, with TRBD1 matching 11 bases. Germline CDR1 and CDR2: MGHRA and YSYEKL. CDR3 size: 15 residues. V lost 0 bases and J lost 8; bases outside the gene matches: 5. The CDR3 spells CASSQERTGGYGYTF. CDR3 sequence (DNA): TGCGCCAGCAGCCAAGAGAGGACAGGGGGCTACGGCTACACCTTC.

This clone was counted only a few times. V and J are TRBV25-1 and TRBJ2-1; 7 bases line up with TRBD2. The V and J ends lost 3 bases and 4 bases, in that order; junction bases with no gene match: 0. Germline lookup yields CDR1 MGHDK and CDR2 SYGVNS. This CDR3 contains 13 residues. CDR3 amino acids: CASSDSGYNEQFF. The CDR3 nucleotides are TGTGCCAGCAGTGATAGCGGGTACAATGAGCAGTTCTTC.

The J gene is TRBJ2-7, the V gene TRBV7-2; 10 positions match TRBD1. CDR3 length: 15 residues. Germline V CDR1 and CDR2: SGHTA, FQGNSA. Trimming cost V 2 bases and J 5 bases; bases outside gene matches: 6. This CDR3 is CASSLSGQGSHEQYF. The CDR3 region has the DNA TGTGCCAGCAGCTTATCGGGACAGGGGAGCCACGAGCAGTACTTC.

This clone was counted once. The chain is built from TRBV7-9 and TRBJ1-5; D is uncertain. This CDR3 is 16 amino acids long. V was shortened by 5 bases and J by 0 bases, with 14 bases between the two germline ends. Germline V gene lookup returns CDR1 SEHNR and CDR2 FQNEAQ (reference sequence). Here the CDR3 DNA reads TGTGCCAGCAGCCACACCCTCTATGATAGCAATCAGCCCCAGCATTTT. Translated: CASSHTLYDSNQPQHF.

CDR3 residues: CASSATSGESYNEQFF. In nucleotides, the CDR3 is TGTGCCAGCAGCGCGACTAGCGGAGAATCCTACAATGAGCAGTTCTTC. The rearrangement joins TRBV9 to TRBJ2-1; TRBD2 matches 9 bases. From germline, CDR1 is SGDLS and CDR2 YYNGEE. This CDR3 region has 16 residues. V shed 3 bases, J shed 1 base, and the junction held 5 bases outside the gene matches.

CDR3 protein: CASSAATSGGDTGELFF. In nucleotides, the CDR3 is TGTGCCAGCAGCGCCGCCACTAGCGGAGGAGACACCGGGGAGCTGTTTTTT. The J gene is TRBJ2-2, the V gene TRBV9; 8 nucleotides match TRBD2. V lost 3 bases to trimming and J lost 3 bases; unmatched junction nucleotides: 10. CDR1 and CDR2 (germline): SGDLS, YYNGEE. The CDR3 is 17 residues long.

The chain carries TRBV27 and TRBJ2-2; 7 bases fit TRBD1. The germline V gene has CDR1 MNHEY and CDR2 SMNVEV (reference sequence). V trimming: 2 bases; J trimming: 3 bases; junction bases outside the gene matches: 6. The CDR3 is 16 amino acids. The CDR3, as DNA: TGTGCCAGCAGTTTACAGAGGGGGCAAGACACCGGGGAGCTGTTTTTT. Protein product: CASSLQRGQDTGELFF.

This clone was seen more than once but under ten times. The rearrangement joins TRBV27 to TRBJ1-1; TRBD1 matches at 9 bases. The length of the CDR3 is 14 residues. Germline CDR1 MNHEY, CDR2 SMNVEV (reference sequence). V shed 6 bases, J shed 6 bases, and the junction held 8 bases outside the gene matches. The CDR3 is CASRRTGVWPEAFF. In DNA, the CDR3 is TGTGCCAGCAGGAGGACAGGGGTTTGGCCTGAAGCTTTCTTT.

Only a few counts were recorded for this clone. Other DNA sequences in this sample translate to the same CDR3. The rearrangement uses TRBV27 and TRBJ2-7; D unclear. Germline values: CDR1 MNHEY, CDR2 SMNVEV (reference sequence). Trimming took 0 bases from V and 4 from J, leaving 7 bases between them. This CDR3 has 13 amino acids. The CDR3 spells CASSLSIRYEQYF. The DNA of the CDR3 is TGTGCCAGCAGTTTATCGATTCGGTACGAGCAGTACTTC.

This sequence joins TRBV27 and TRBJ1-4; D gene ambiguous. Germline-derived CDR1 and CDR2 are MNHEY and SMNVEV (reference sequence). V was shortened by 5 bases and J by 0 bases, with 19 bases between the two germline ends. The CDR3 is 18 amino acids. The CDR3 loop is CASSPHVRQIATNEKLFF. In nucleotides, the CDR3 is TGTGCCAGCAGTCCCCATGTGAGGCAGATTGCAACTAATGAAAAACTGTTTTTT.

DNA for the CDR3: TGCAGCGTGGTGGACGGACGGGGCCACAATGAGCAGTTCTTC. This codes for CSVVDGRGHNEQFF. The chain joins TRBV29-1 to TRBJ2-1; D is perhaps TRBD1 or TRBD2 (5 bases each). Per germline, CDR1 SQVTM and CDR2 ANQGSEA. This CDR3 comprises 14 residues. V was cut by 6 bases and J by 5 bases, with 17 bases left in between.

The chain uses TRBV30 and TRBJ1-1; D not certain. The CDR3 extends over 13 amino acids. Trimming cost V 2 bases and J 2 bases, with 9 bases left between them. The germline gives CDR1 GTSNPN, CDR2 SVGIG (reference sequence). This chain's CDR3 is CAWSFHRNTEAFF. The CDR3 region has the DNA TGTGCCTGGAGTTTCCACAGAAACACTGAAGCTTTCTTT. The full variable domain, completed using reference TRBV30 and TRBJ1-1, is SQTIHQWPATLVQPVGSPLSLECTVEGTSNPNLYWYRQAAGRGLQLLFYSVGIGQISSEVPQNLSASRPQDRQFILSSKKLLLSDSGFYLCAWSFHRNTEAFFGQGTRLTVV.

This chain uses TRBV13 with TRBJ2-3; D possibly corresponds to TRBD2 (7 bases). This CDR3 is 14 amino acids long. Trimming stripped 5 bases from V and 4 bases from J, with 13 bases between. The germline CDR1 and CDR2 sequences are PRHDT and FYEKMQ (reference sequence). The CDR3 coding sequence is TGTGCCAGCAGCCCGAGAGGGGGGGCAGATACGCAGTATTTT. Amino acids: CASSPRGGADTQYF.

In DNA form, the CDR3 reads TGTGCCAGCAGTGAATCCACAGCCTGGGGGAATGAGCAGTTCTTC. Translation gives CASSESTAWGNEQFF. The genes are TRBV6-4 and TRBJ2-1; D may correspond to TRBD1 or TRBD2 (5 bases each). Germline V CDR1 and CDR2: MRHNA, SNTAGT. CDR3 size: 15 residues. V shed 3 bases and J shed 7 bases, with 16 bases lying between them.

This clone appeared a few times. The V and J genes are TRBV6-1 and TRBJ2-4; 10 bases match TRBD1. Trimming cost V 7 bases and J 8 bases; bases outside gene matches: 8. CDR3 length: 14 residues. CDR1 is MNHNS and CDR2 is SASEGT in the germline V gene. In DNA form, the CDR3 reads TGTGCCAGCATGGGGACAGGGGAAGTGGACATTCAGTACTTC. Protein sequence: CASMGTGEVDIQYF.

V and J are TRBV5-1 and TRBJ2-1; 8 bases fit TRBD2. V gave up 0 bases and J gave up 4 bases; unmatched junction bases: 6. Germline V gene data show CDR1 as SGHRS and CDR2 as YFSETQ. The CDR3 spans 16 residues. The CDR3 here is CASSLAPAGEYNEQFF. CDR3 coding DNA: TGCGCCAGCAGCTTGGCCCCAGCGGGAGAGTACAATGAGCAGTTCTTC. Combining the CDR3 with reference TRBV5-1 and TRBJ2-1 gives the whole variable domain KAGVTQTPRYLIKTRGQQVTLSCSPISGHRSVSWYQQTPGQGLQFLFEYFSETQRNKGNFPGRFSGRQFSNSRSEMNVSTLELGDSALYLCASSLAPAGEYNEQFFGPGTRLTVL.

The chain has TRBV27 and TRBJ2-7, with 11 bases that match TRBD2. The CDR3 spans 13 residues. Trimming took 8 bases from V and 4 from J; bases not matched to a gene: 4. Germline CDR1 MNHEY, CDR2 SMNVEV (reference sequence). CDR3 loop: CASAGTSGYEQYF. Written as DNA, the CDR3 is TGTGCCAGCGCCGGGACTAGCGGATACGAGCAGTACTTC.

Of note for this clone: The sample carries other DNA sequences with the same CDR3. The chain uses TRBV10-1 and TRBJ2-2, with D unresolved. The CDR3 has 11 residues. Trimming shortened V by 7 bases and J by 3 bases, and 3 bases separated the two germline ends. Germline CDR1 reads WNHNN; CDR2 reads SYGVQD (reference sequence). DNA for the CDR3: TGCGCCAGCACGGACACCGGGGAGCTGTTTTTT. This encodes CASTDTGELFF.

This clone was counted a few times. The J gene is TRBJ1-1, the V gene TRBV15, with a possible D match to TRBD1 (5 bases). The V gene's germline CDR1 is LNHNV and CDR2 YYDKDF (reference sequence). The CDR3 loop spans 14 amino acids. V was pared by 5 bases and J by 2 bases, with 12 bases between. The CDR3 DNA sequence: TGTGCCACCAGCCTCGGGAGGGGCAACACTGAAGCTTTCTTT. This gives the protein CATSLGRGNTEAFF.

Here the CDR3 reads CASSGPFDSPLHF. CDR3 bases: TGTGCCAGCAGCGGCCCTTTTGATTCACCCCTCCACTTT. The chain recombines TRBV7-9 with TRBJ1-6; D unclear. V lost 5 bases and J lost 8, with 10 bases in between. Germline values: CDR1 SEHNR, CDR2 FQNEAQ (reference sequence). This CDR3 spans 13 amino acids.

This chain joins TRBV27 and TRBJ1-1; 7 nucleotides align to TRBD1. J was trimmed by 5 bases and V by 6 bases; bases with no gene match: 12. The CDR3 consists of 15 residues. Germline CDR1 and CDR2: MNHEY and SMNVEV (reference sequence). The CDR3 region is CASSLNRGLGTEAFF. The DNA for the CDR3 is TGTGCCAGCAGCCTCAACAGGGGTTTAGGGACTGAAGCTTTCTTT.

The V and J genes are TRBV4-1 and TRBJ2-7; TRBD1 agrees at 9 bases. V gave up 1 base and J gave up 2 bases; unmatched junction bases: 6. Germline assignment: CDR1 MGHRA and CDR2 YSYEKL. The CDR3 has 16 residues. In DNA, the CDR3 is TGCGCCAGCAGCCAAGTCGAGGGGACAGGGACCTACGAGCAGTACTTC. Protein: CASSQVEGTGTYEQYF.

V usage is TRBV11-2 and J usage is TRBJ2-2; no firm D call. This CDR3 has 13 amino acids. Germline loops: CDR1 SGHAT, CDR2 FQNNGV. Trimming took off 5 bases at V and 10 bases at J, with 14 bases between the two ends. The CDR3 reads CASSPTTTEELFF. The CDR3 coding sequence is TGTGCCAGCAGCCCGACCACCACAGAGGAGCTGTTTTTT.

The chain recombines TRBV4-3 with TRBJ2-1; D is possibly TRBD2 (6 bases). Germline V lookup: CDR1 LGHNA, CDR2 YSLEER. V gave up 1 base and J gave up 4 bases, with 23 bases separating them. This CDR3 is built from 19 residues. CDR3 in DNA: TGCGCCAGCAGCCAAGGAATGGGTTCGACGGGGACTCTTTACAATGAGCAGTTCTTC. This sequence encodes CASSQGMGSTGTLYNEQFF.

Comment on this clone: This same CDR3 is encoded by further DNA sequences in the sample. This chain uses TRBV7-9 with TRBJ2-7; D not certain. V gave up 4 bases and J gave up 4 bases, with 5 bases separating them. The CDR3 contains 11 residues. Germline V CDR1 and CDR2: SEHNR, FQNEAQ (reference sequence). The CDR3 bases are TGTGCCAGCAGCTCCCTTTACGAGCAGTACTTC. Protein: CASSSLYEQYF.